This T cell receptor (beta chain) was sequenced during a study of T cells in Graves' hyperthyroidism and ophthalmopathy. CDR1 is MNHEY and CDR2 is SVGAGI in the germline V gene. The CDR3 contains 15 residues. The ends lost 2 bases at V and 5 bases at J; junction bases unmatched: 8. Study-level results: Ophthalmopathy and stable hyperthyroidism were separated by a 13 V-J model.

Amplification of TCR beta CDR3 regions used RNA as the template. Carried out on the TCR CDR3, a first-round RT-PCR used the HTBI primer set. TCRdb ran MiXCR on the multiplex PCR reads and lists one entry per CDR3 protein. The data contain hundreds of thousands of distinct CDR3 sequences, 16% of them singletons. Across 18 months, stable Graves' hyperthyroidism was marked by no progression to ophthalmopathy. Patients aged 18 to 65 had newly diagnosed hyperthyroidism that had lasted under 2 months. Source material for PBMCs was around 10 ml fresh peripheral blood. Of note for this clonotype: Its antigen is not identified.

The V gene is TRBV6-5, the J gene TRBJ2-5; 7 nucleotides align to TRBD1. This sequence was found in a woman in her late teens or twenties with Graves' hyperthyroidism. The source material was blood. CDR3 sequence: CASSYRQGGRETQYF. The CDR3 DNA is TGTGCCAGCAGTTACCGGCAAGGGGGCAGGGAGACCCAGTACTTC.